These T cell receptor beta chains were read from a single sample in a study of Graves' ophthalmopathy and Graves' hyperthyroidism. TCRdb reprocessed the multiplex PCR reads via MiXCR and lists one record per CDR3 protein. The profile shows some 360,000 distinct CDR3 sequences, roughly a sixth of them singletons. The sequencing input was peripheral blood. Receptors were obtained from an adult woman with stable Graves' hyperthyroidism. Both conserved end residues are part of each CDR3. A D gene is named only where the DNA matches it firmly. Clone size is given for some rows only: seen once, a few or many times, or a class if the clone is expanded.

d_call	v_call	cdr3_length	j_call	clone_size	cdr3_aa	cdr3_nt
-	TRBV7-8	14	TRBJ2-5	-	CASSLLSRQGTQYF	TGTGCCAGCAGCTTATTGTCTAGACAAGGGACCCAGTACTTC
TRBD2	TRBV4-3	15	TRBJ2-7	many	CASSQGRSGSSEQYF	TGCGCCAGCAGCCAAGGTCGTAGCGGGAGCAGCGAGCAGTACTTC
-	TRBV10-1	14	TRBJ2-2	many	CASSERQGSGELFF	TGCGCCAGCAGTGAGCGTCAGGGGTCCGGGGAGCTGTTTTTT
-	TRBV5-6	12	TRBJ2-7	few	CASSLVEGEQYF	TGTGCCAGCAGCTTGGTTGAAGGCGAGCAGTACTTC
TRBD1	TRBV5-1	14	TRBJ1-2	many	CASSPQGQAYGYTF	TGCGCCAGCAGCCCGCAGGGACAGGCTTATGGCTACACCTTC
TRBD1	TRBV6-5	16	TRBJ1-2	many	CASSYFAGGNVYGYTF	TGTGCCAGCAGTTATTTCGCAGGGGGCAACGTCTATGGCTACACCTTC
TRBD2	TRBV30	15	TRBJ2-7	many	CAWGGIAGMRYEQYF	TGTGCCTGGGGCGGTATAGCGGGAATGAGGTACGAGCAGTACTTC
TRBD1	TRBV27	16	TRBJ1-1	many	CASSPWTGDLNTEAFF	TGTGCCAGCAGTCCCTGGACAGGAGACTTGAACACTGAAGCTTTCTTT
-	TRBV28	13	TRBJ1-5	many	CASRPPPGGPQHF	TGTGCCAGCAGGCCACCCCCCGGTGGGCCCCAGCATTTT
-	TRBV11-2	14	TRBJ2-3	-	CASRISGSADTQYF	TGTGCCAGCAGAATTTCGGGGAGCGCAGATACGCAGTATTTT
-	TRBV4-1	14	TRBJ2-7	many	CASSQSDSGYEQYF	TGCGCCAGCAGCCAAAGTGACAGCGGGTACGAGCAGTACTTC
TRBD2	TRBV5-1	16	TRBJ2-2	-	CATTLMTSGRPGELFF	TGCGCCACCACCCTGATGACTAGCGGGAGGCCCGGGGAGCTGTTTTTT
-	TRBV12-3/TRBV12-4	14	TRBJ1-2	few	CASSRSRADYGYTF	TGTGCCAGCAGCCGGAGCAGGGCAGACTATGGCTACACCTTC
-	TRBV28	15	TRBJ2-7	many	CASSLSGRMVSEQYF	TGTGCCAGCAGTTTATCTGGTCGGATGGTGAGCGAGCAGTACTTC
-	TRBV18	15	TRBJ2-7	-	CASSPITGTSWEQYF	TGTGCCAGCTCACCTATTACAGGGACCTCTTGGGAGCAGTACTTC
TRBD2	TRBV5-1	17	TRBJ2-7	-	CASSLATSGSRSYEQYF	TGCGCCAGCAGCTTGGCGACTAGCGGGAGTCGGTCCTACGAGCAGTACTTC
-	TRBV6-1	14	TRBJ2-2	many	CASSRVFPPGELFF	TGTGCCAGCAGCCGGGTGTTCCCCCCCGGGGAGCTGTTTTTT
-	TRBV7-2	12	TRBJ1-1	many	CASRYRYTEAFF	TGTGCCAGCAGGTACCGGTACACTGAAGCTTTCTTT
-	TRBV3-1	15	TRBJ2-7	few	CASSQARGPYYEQYF	TGTGCCAGCAGCCAAGCCCGAGGGCCCTACTACGAGCAGTACTTC
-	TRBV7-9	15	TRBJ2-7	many	CASSLIPSGRREQYF	TGTGCCAGCAGCTTAATTCCCTCGGGTCGGCGCGAGCAGTACTTC
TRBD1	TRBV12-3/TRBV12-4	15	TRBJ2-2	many	CASSSRDRATGELFF	TGTGCCAGCAGTTCCCGGGACAGGGCGACCGGGGAGCTGTTTTTT
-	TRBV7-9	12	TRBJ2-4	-	CAIRVLPNIQYF	TGTGCCATCCGGGTCCTCCCTAACATTCAGTACTTC
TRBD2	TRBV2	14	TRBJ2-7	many	CASSWTSGRDEQYF	TGTGCCAGCAGTTGGACTAGCGGGAGGGACGAGCAGTACTTC
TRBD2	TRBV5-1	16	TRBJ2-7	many	CASSLEPSGRLYEQYF	TGCGCCAGCAGCTTGGAGCCTAGCGGAAGACTCTACGAGCAGTACTTC
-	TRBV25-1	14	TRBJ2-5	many	CASSDNRIGETQYF	TGTGCCAGCAGTGATAATCGGATCGGAGAGACCCAGTACTTC
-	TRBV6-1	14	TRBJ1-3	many	CASRETEAGNTIYF	TGTGCCAGCAGGGAAACAGAGGCTGGAAACACCATATATTTT
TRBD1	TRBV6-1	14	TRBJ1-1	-	CASLTTGVNTEAFF	TGTGCCAGCCTGACAACAGGGGTGAACACTGAAGCTTTCTTT
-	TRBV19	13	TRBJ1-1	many	CASRGQFNTEAFF	TGTGCCAGTCGCGGACAATTTAACACTGAAGCTTTCTTT
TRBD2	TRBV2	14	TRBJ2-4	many	CASSPGPGGNIQYF	TGTGCCAGCAGTCCGGGACCGGGGGGGAACATTCAGTACTTC
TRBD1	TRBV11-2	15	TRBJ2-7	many	CASSGRDSSVGEQCF	TGTGCCAGCAGCGGCCGGGACAGTTCCGTCGGCGAGCAGTGCTTC
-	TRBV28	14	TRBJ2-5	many	CASSLYRAQETQYF	TGTGCCAGCAGTTTATACAGGGCCCAGGAGACCCAGTACTTC
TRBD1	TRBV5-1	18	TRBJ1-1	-	CASSLGTKPGQMNTEAFF	TGCGCCAGCAGCTTGGGGACGAAACCGGGACAGATGAACACTGAAGCTTTCTTT
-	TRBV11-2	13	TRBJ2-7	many	CASSLGLQYEQYF	TGTGCCAGCAGCTTAGGGCTGCAATACGAGCAGTACTTC
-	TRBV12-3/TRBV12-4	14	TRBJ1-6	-	CASSFNPGNSPLHF	TGTGCCAGCAGTTTCAACCCTGGTAATTCACCCCTCCACTTT
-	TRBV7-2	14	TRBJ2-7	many	CASSLGFSSYEQYF	TGTGCCAGCAGCTTAGGGTTCAGCTCCTACGAGCAGTACTTC
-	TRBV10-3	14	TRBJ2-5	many	CAIRATGPQETQYF	TGTGCCATCAGGGCGACAGGACCCCAAGAGACCCAGTACTTC
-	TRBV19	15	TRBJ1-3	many	CASRTRGGSGNTIYF	TGTGCCAGTAGAACCCGGGGCGGCTCTGGAAACACCATATATTTT
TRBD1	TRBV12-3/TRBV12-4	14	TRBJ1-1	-	CASRSGTGNTEAFF	TGTGCCAGCAGATCTGGGACAGGGAACACTGAAGCTTTCTTT
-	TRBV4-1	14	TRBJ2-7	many	CASSHNLANNEQYF	TGCGCCAGCAGCCATAACCTAGCGAACAACGAGCAGTACTTC
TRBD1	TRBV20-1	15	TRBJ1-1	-	CSARRQGDIDTEAFF	TGCAGTGCAAGACGACAGGGGGACATCGACACTGAAGCTTTCTTT
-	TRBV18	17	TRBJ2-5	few	CASSPPRDGGGQETQYF	TGTGCCAGCTCACCACCGAGGGACGGTGGGGGTCAAGAGACCCAGTACTTC
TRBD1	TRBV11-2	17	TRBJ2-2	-	CASSPKDRGLNTGELFF	TGTGCCAGCAGCCCAAAGGACAGGGGCCTTAACACCGGGGAGCTGTTTTTT
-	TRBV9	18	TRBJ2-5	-	CASSIPPGEEDQGETQYF	TGTGCCAGCAGCATACCACCCGGGGAAGAGGATCAGGGAGAGACCCAGTACTTC
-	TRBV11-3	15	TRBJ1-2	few	CASSPGQIANYGYTF	TGTGCCAGCAGCCCAGGACAGATAGCTAACTATGGCTACACCTTC
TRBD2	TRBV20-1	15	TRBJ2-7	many	CSARDGGFYTYEQYF	TGCAGTGCTAGAGACGGGGGGTTCTATACCTACGAGCAGTACTTC
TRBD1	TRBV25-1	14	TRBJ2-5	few	CASRLGQGRETQYF	TGTGCCAGCAGGTTGGGACAGGGGCGAGAGACCCAGTACTTC
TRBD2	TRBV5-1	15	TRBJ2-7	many	CASSLGLAGPDEQYF	TGCGCCAGCAGCTTGGGACTAGCGGGACCTGACGAGCAGTACTTC
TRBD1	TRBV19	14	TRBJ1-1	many	CASGSGTGVTEAFF	TGTGCCAGTGGCTCCGGGACAGGGGTGACTGAAGCTTTCTTT
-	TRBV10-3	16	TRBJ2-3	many	CAISEPGLRSTDTQYF	TGTGCCATCAGTGAGCCGGGACTGAGGAGCACAGATACGCAGTATTTT
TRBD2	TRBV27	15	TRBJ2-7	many	CASSSRTSGDYEQYF	TGTGCCAGCAGTTCGAGGACTAGCGGGGACTACGAGCAGTACTTC
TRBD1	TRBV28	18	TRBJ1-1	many	CASSYITVTGGGNTEAFF	TGTGCCAGCAGTTATATCACCGTTACAGGGGGCGGGAACACTGAAGCTTTCTTT
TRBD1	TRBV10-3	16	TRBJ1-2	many	CAISEWKTGGFFGYTF	TGTGCCATCAGTGAGTGGAAGACAGGGGGATTTTTTGGCTACACCTTC
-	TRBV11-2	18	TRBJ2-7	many	CASSLGGILKASSYEQYF	TGTGCCAGCAGCTTAGGGGGGATTCTAAAAGCGAGCTCCTACGAGCAGTACTTC
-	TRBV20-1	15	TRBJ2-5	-	CSAREPHWSQETQYF	TGCAGTGCCAGAGAGCCCCACTGGAGCCAAGAGACCCAGTACTTC
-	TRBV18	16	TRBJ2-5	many	CASSHSRAGSEETQYF	TGTGCCAGCTCACACTCAAGAGCGGGTAGTGAAGAGACCCAGTACTTC
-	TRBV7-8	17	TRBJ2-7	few	CASSFPKKLIRTYEQYF	TGTGCCAGCAGCTTTCCCAAGAAACTCATACGTACCTACGAGCAGTACTTC
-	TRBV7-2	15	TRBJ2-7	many	CASRIGLDTSYEQYF	TGTGCCAGCAGAATCGGACTCGATACGTCCTACGAGCAGTACTTC